These T cell receptor beta chains were read from a single sample in a study of blood T cell repertoires in COVID-19. The data were produced by immunoSEQ multiplex PCR, yet TCRdb's version contains in-frame clones alone and is incomplete. The data show about 230,000 clones, under 90% seen once. The sample comprised peripheral blood. These TCRs come from a man aged 50 to 59 with COVID-19, enrolled during active disease. The CDR3 runs from the conserved cysteine through the conserved F or W. The D gene is left open where the match is weak. Clone size is given for some rows only: seen once, a few or many times, or a class if the clone is expanded.

clone_size,d_call,cdr3_length,v_call,j_call,cdr3_aa,cdr3_nt
-,TRBD2,16,TRBV9,TRBJ2-3,CASSLPTSGFTDTQYF,TGTGCCAGCAGCCTACCGACTAGCGGGTTCACAGATACGCAGTATTTT
few,-,15,TRBV30,TRBJ1-6,CAWTPGQHYNSPLHF,TGTGCCTGGACCCCAGGACAGCACTATAATTCACCCCTCCACTTT
-,TRBD1,16,TRBV6-5,TRBJ1-2,CASSHSTGQVNYGYTF,TGTGCCAGCAGTCACTCCACGGGACAGGTTAACTATGGCTACACCTTC
-,TRBD2,14,TRBV19,TRBJ2-1,CASSAGVSDNEQFF,TGTGCCAGTTCAGCGGGAGTGTCCGACAATGAGCAGTTCTTC
-,-,16,TRBV7-2,TRBJ2-3,CASSLGPSISTDTQYF,TGTGCCAGCAGCTTAGGCCCTAGCATCTCTACAGATACGCAGTATTTT
-,TRBD2,17,TRBV5-4,TRBJ2-7,CASSPTLRLAGEEGQYF,TGTGCCAGCAGCCCCACACTCCGGTTAGCGGGAGAGGAAGGGCAGTACTTC
-,TRBD2,14,TRBV10-2,TRBJ2-1,CASMGLAGDNEQFF,TGCGCCAGCATGGGTCTAGCGGGAGACAATGAGCAGTTCTTC
-,-,15,TRBV21-1,TRBJ2-7,CASSKFGGSSYEQYF,TGTGCCAGCAGCAAGTTTGGCGGCAGCTCCTACGAGCAGTACTTC
-,TRBD2,17,TRBV5-1,TRBJ2-3,CASSPGTSGVNTDTQYF,TGCGCCAGCAGCCCCGGGACTAGCGGGGTTAACACAGATACGCAGTATTTT
-,TRBD1,13,TRBV12-3/TRBV12-4,TRBJ1-2,CASSPGQGYGYTF,TGTGCCAGTAGCCCGGGACAGGGGTACGGCTACACCTTC
-,-,16,TRBV5-5,TRBJ1-1,CASSLTGTPVGTEAFF,TGTGCCAGCAGCTTGACGGGAACTCCCGTGGGCACTGAAGCTTTCTTT
few,TRBD2,15,TRBV6-5,TRBJ2-1,CASSSGLAGGNEQFF,TGTGCCAGCTCCTCGGGCCTAGCGGGTGGAAATGAGCAGTTCTTC
-,-,16,TRBV6-1,TRBJ2-2,CASSEARGTGTGELFF,TGTGCCAGCAGTGAAGCGCGCGGGACGGGCACCGGGGAGCTGTTTTTT
-,-,16,TRBV19,TRBJ2-7,CASSRAPNLQEYEQYF,TGTGCCAGTAGCCGGGCCCCCAATCTACAGGAGTACGAGCAGTACTTC
-,TRBD1,15,TRBV11-2,TRBJ1-6,CASSLETGFGSPLHF,TGTGCCAGCAGCTTAGAGACAGGGTTCGGTTCACCCCTCCACTTT
few,-,13,TRBV15,TRBJ2-7,CATSSQISYEQYF,TGTGCCACCAGCAGTCAGATTTCCTACGAGCAGTACTTC
-,TRBD2,17,TRBV2,TRBJ2-7,CASSEPNSGLVTYEQYF,TGTGCCAGCAGTGAACCTAACTCGGGACTAGTAACCTACGAGCAGTACTTC
once,-,13,TRBV19,TRBJ1-2,CASSTRPERGYTF,TGTGCCAGTAGTACGAGGCCCGAGCGGGGCTACACCTTC